This entry concerns a single TCR beta chain. This clone was detected only once. The target of this receptor is not known. Mismatch with germline at one junction end may stem from a read error. These data come from a study of control samples from healthy donors and cancer patients (dated by TCRdb to 2018 to 2021). The library was built by means of the immunoSEQ multiplex PCR assay. TCRdb limited this immuneACCESS table to in-frame rearrangements with V and J called. A share of clones is missing; checked studies link under half to unresolved V genes, and the rest is unexplained. For this sample there are 45,000 or so clones; more than 85% appear just once. Of the sample, roughly 22% is held by the ten largest clones. CDR1 MGHRA and CDR2 YSYEKL are derived from the germline V gene. From cysteine to phenylalanine, the CDR3 is 20 amino acids long. Here the CDR3 DNA is all that survives: 60 bases in frame from base 1.

The V and J genes are TRBV4-1 and TRBJ1-5; a weak D assignment points to TRBD1 (5 bases agree). The source of this sequence is a middle-aged woman with head and neck cancer. Sequencing was done on a sample of PBMCs. The DNA sequence is as follows: TGCGCCAGCAGTCAAGTCCCGACTGGGGGGAGGGTGGCCGGCAATCAGCCCCAGCATTTT. It is translated as CASSQVPTGGRVAGNQPQHF.